This record covers a single TCR beta chain. The antigen remains undetermined. The source of the sample is a study of blood T cells in healthy people across ages. Broader study findings: Both naive CD4+ cell counts and diversity were greater in long-lived donors than in aged donors.

A J-beta primer mix and a sample-barcoded 5' primer were used in a second PCR of roughly 6 to 11 cycles. TCRdb itself ran the 5' RACE reads through MiXCR, one entry per CDR3 protein. The sample has around 1,500,000 distinct CDR3 sequences; approximately 40% are singletons. The CDR3 spans 16 residues. CDR1 is SGHRS and CDR2 is YFSETQ in the germline V gene. Trimming left V 0 bases short and J 2 bases short, with 15 bases between. The V gene is TRBV5-1, the J gene TRBJ2-7, with TRBD2 as a possible D gene (5 bases). The TCR sequence derives from a woman aged 18-30 years in good health. The sequencing sample was made of blood. The CDR3 spells CASSLEPLEGTYEQYF. The CDR3 nucleotides are TGCGCCAGCAGCTTGGAGCCCCTAGAGGGTACCTACGAGCAGTACTTC.